This is a list of T cell receptor beta chains from one sample in a study of cytomegalovirus exposure and HLA in healthy donors. The protocol was immunoSEQ multiplex PCR, while the TCRdb copy is restricted to in-frame clones and leaves out a portion. The sample includes about 75,000 clones. The sample consisted of PBMCs. Source of these receptors: a man younger than 35 in good health and CMV-seropositive. The CDR3 runs from the conserved cysteine through the conserved F or W. D genes are given only for firm matches.

CDR3: CASMTGLAGPNTGELFF
DNA: TGTGCCAGCATGACGGGACTAGCGGGTCCAAACACCGGGGAGCTGTTTTTT
V: TRBV2
J: TRBJ2-2
D: TRBD2

CDR3: CASSLFSTDTQYF
DNA: TGCGCCAGCAGCCTATTCTCCACAGATACGCAGTATTTT
V: TRBV5-1
J: TRBJ2-3
D: NA

CDR3: CASSLTGTSGSETQYF
DNA: TGTGCCAGCAGTTTAACCGGGACTAGCGGGAGCGAGACCCAGTACTTC
V: TRBV6-5
J: TRBJ2-5
D: TRBD2

CDR3: CAISESRDPALETQYF
DNA: TGTGCCATCAGTGAGTCGCGGGACCCCGCGCTGGAGACCCAGTACTTC
V: TRBV10-3
J: TRBJ2-5
D: NA

CDR3: CASSPPASGRANNEQFF
DNA: TGTGCCAGCTCACCACCTGCTAGCGGGAGGGCCAACAATGAGCAGTTCTTC
V: TRBV18
J: TRBJ2-1
D: TRBD2

CDR3: CASSAWTVNQPQHF
DNA: TGTGCCAGCAGTGCCTGGACAGTCAATCAGCCCCAGCATTTT
V: TRBV6-1
J: TRBJ1-5
D: NA

CDR3: CASSPLGSGVSYEQYF
DNA: TGCGCCAGCAGCCCCCTGGGAAGCGGGGTCTCCTACGAGCAGTACTTC
V: TRBV5-1
J: TRBJ2-7
D: TRBD2

CDR3: CASSQLAAGELFF
DNA: TGTGCCAGCAGCCAACTAGCCGCCGGGGAGCTGTTTTTT
V: TRBV7-9
J: TRBJ2-2
D: NA

CDR3: CASSLGQGAAEAFF
DNA: TGTGCCAGCAGTCTAGGGCAGGGGGCGGCTGAAGCTTTCTTT
V: TRBV28
J: TRBJ1-1
D: TRBD1

CDR3: CASSFGGSGFGQYF
DNA: TGTGCCAGCAGTTTTGGTGGTTCAGGGTTTGGGCAGTACTTC
V: TRBV27
J: TRBJ2-7
D: NA

CDR3: CASSFPGDGKNIQYF
DNA: TGTGCCAGCAGCTTCCCAGGGGATGGCAAAAACATTCAGTACTTC
V: TRBV13
J: TRBJ2-4
D: NA

CDR3: CASSQVGEQYF
DNA: TGTGCCAGCAGCCAGGTTGGGGAGCAGTACTTC
V: TRBV11-2
J: TRBJ2-7
D: NA

CDR3: CASSLKGLEQFF
DNA: TGTGCCAGCAGCTTAAAGGGGCTTGAGCAGTTCTTC
V: TRBV13
J: TRBJ2-1
D: NA

CDR3: CASSLQGLSTDTQYF
DNA: TGTGCCAGCAGCCTTCAGGGGCTCAGCACAGATACGCAGTATTTT
V: TRBV5-6
J: TRBJ2-3
D: NA

CDR3: CASSFRLAGGTDTQYF
DNA: TGTGCCAGCAGCTTCCGCCTGGCGGGGGGCACAGATACGCAGTATTTT
V: TRBV5-6
J: TRBJ2-3
D: TRBD2

CDR3: CASKWGGYGYTF
DNA: TGTGCCAGCAAGTGGGGGGGCTATGGCTACACCTTC
V: TRBV28
J: TRBJ1-2
D: NA

CDR3: CASSRQGLTSTDTQYF
DNA: TGTGCCAGTAGCCGACAAGGACTGACAAGCACAGATACGCAGTATTTT
V: TRBV19
J: TRBJ2-3
D: NA

CDR3: CASSAGLAASTDTQYF
DNA: TGTGCCAGCAGCGCTGGACTAGCTGCCAGCACAGATACGCAGTATTTT
V: TRBV2
J: TRBJ2-3
D: TRBD2

CDR3: CASRFTSEGEQFF
DNA: TGTGCCAGCAGGTTTACTAGCGAAGGTGAGCAGTTCTTC
V: TRBV6-1
J: TRBJ2-1
D: TRBD2

CDR3: CAWSVAVHTEAFF
DNA: TGTGCCTGGAGTGTGGCTGTTCACACTGAAGCTTTCTTT
V: TRBV30
J: TRBJ1-1
D: NA

CDR3: CASHQSSGRWNEQFF
DNA: TGTGCCAGCCACCAATCTAGCGGGAGGTGGAATGAGCAGTTCTTC
V: TRBV7-8
J: TRBJ2-1
D: TRBD2

CDR3: CTSSQDSASGRRCGTDTQYF
DNA: TGCACCAGCAGCCAGGACTCCGCTAGCGGGAGGAGGTGTGGCACAGATACGCAGTATTTT
V: TRBV1
J: TRBJ2-3
D: NA

CDR3: CAIGEGRGLPPENYGYTF
DNA: TGTGCCATTGGAGAGGGCAGGGGGCTTCCCCCCGAAAACTATGGCTACACCTTC
V: TRBV19
J: TRBJ1-2
D: TRBD1

CDR3: CASSPGQGTFSNQPQHF
DNA: TGTGCCAGTAGCCCGGGACAGGGGACTTTTAGCAATCAGCCCCAGCATTTT
V: TRBV19
J: TRBJ1-5
D: TRBD1

CDR3: CASSLAEAVGEEKLFF
DNA: TGTGCCAGCAGCCTCGCCGAGGCAGTCGGGGAAGAGAAACTGTTTTTT
V: TRBV4-2
J: TRBJ1-4
D: NA

CDR3: CASSAEAGGSWRNTEAFF
DNA: TGCGCCAGCAGCGCCGAAGCAGGGGGCAGCTGGAGAAACACTGAAGCTTTCTTT
V: TRBV10-1
J: TRBJ1-1
D: TRBD1

CDR3: CASSYLAGPYQETQYF
DNA: TGCGCCAGCAGTTACTTAGCGGGGCCGTACCAAGAGACCCAGTACTTC
V: TRBV5-1
J: TRBJ2-5
D: TRBD2

CDR3: CASSTTPSTVYGYTF
DNA: TGTGCCAGTAGTACAACCCCGTCGACAGTTTATGGCTACACCTTC
V: TRBV19
J: TRBJ1-2
D: NA

CDR3: CASIDRGPRGYGYTF
DNA: TGCGCCAGCATAGACAGGGGCCCTAGGGGCTATGGCTACACCTTC
V: TRBV10-1
J: TRBJ1-2
D: TRBD1

CDR3: CASSLTGVQPQHF
DNA: TGTGCCAGCAGTTTAACAGGGGTCCAGCCCCAGCATTTT
V: TRBV28
J: TRBJ1-5
D: TRBD1

CDR3: CASSFNRIGQGTGELFF
DNA: TGCGCCAGCAGCTTCAATCGCATAGGGCAGGGCACCGGGGAGCTGTTTTTT
V: TRBV5-1
J: TRBJ2-2
D: NA

CDR3: CASSPTVSGANVLTF
DNA: TGTGCCAGCAGTCCGACAGTCTCTGGGGCCAACGTCCTGACTTTC
V: TRBV27
J: TRBJ2-6
D: NA

CDR3: CASSEGAHTEAFF
DNA: TGTGCCAGCAGTGAAGGGGCGCACACTGAAGCTTTCTTT
V: TRBV6-5
J: TRBJ1-1
D: NA

CDR3: CASSLPDRTGYTF
DNA: TGTGCCAGCAGCTTACCGGACAGGACTGGCTACACCTTC
V: TRBV5-4
J: TRBJ1-2
D: TRBD1